This paragraph reports one T cell receptor (beta chain). The method was immunoSEQ multiplex PCR; TCRdb's version includes in-frame clones alone and lacks a portion of them. The top ten hold 0.71% of the sample, which has fewer than 30,000 clones, approximately 94% seen once. These data are taken from a study of T cell changes during pregnancy in multiple sclerosis. Trimming pared 0 bases from V and 0 bases from J, leaving 11 bases between. Germline V lookup: CDR1 LNHNV, CDR2 YYDKDF (reference sequence). This CDR3 contains 16 residues. The source material was CD4+ T cells from peripheral blood mononuclear cells, sampled in the first trimester of pregnancy. The TCR comes from a female donor with multiple sclerosis, enrolled in a pregnancy study. This chain connects TRBV15 to TRBJ1-2; D gene unclear. The CDR3 spells CATSRDIRGANYGYTF. The CDR3 bases are TGTGCCACCAGCAGAGATATACGGGGAGCTAACTATGGCTACACCTTC.